The 4 T cell receptor beta chains presented below share a single source sample, sequenced in a study of cytomegalovirus exposure and HLA in healthy donors (dated by TCRdb to the late 2010s). Library preparation used the immunoSEQ multiplex PCR assay. For the multiplex PCR, a mixture combining 60 forward primers for TCR Vbeta segments and 13 reverse primers for TCR Jbeta segments was used. What TCRdb holds here is the immuneACCESS table cut down to in-frame rearrangements. Part of the clones is not present; checked against another copy, under half of the missing clones reflect an unresolved V gene, and the others are unexplained. For this sample there are 130,000 to 150,000 clones; over 60% appear just once. Jointly, the top ten make up around 2.9% of the sample. Material for sequencing was PBMCs. These receptors all stem from a man aged 35 to 55 in good health and CMV-seropositive.

A single count supports this clone. The chain employs TRBV7-2 and TRBJ1-1; TRBD1 agrees at 8 bases. With V trimmed by 5 bases and J by 6 bases, 8 bases remained unmatched. The CDR3 sequence is 14 residues long. Germline V CDR1 and CDR2: SGHTA, FQGNSA. The CDR3 DNA follows: TGTGCCAGCAGCGCCAGACAGGGGTTCTCTGAAGCTTTCTTT. Amino acid sequence: CASSARQGFSEAFF.

V and J are TRBV10-2 and TRBJ1-2; perhaps TRBD1 as D (5 bases). Germline V gene data show CDR1 as WSHSY and CDR2 as SAAADI. This CDR3 region has 15 residues. V lost 3 bases and J lost 0, with 11 bases in between. In DNA, the CDR3 is TGCGCCAGCAGTGACAGGGCGAGTTCTAACTATGGCTACACCTTC. This codes for CASSDRASSNYGYTF.

This clone has a single count. The rearrangement links TRBV7-2 to TRBJ1-1, with D possibly matching TRBD1 (5 bases). Germline V CDR1 and CDR2: SGHTA, FQGNSA. The CDR3 has 11 residues. V was clipped by 6 bases and J by 8 bases, with 10 bases between them. CDR3 residues: CASSLQVEAFF. As DNA, the CDR3 is TGTGCCAGCAGTTTACAGGTAGAAGCTTTCTTT.

V and J are TRBV6-5 and TRBJ1-1; no reliable D call. The V end lost 3 bases, the J end lost 0 bases, and 11 bases lay between the germline ends. The CDR3 is made up of 15 amino acids. CDR1 and CDR2 (germline): MNHEY, SVGAGI. The CDR3 DNA follows: TGTGCCAGCAGTTATCTCGGGAAGGTGAACACTGAAGCTTTCTTT. It specifies CASSYLGKVNTEAFF.